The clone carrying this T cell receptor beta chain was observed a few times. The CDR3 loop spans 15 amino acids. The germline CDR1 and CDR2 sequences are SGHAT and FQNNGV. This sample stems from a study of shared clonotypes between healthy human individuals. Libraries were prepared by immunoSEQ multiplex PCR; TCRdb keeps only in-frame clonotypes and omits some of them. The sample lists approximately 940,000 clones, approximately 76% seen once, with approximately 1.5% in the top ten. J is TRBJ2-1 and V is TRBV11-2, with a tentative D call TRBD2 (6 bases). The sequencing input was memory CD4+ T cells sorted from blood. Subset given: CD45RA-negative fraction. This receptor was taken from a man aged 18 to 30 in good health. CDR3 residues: CAGHPLRGDYNEQFF. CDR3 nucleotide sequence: TGTGCAGGCCACCCTCTTCGCGGGGATTACAATGAGCAGTTCTTC.